Listed here are 22 T cell receptor beta chains from one sample, sequenced in a study of beta chain features in type 1 diabetes. Antigens for these TCRs are unknown. cDNA synthesis used the whole RNA isolate, giving expressed TCRB sequences. Libraries were prepared by immunoSEQ multiplex PCR; TCRdb keeps only in-frame clonotypes and omits some of them. The data contain about 160,000 clones, under 9.5% of them singletons. Regarding the study as a whole: Shorter TCRB CDR3s, moderately but significantly so, marked every one of the four CD4+ subsets in Type 1 diabetes patients.

Sequenced: central memory CD4+ T cells from blood. These receptors were collected from a young man with type 1 diabetes.

This clone came up a few times. The chain links TRBV27 to TRBJ2-7; 9 positions agree with TRBD2. The CDR3 has 16 residues. Germline-derived CDR1 and CDR2 are MNHEY and SMNVEV (reference sequence). V trimming: 0 bases; J trimming: 3 bases; junction bases outside the gene matches: 6. CDR3: CASSLSSSGSYYEQYF. The CDR3 DNA follows: TGTGCCAGCAGTTTATCGAGTAGCGGGAGTTACTACGAGCAGTACTTC.

This clone was detected only a few times. CDR3 DNA: TGCGCCAGCAGCCACGGACAGGGGTACGAGCAGTACTTC. This sequence encodes CASSHGQGYEQYF. This chain links TRBV5-1 with TRBJ2-7; TRBD1 aligns across 9 bases. Germline assignment: CDR1 SGHRS and CDR2 YFSETQ. The CDR3 is made up of 13 amino acids. Trimming took 4 bases from V and 4 from J; bases not matched to a gene: 3.

The chain couples TRBV27 to TRBJ1-6; 8 bases agree with TRBD1. The junction had 16 bases not matched to a gene; V was cut back by 9 bases and J by 6 bases. Germline-derived CDR1 and CDR2 are MNHEY and SMNVEV (reference sequence). The CDR3 consists of 17 residues. Here the CDR3 DNA reads TGTGCCAGTAAATCTTTTATCAGGGGGCGGGGTAATTCACCCCTCCACTTT. Protein product: CASKSFIRGRGNSPLHF.

This clone was observed many times. The gene calls are TRBV5-1 and TRBJ2-5, with D possibly TRBD2 on 6 matching bases. The CDR3 sequence is 15 residues long. CDR1 SGHRS and CDR2 YFSETQ come from the germline V gene. Trimming took 2 bases from V and 2 from J, leaving 13 bases between them. This CDR3 is CASSFTSGRQETQYF. CDR3 bases: TGCGCCAGCAGCTTTACGTCGGGGAGGCAAGAGACCCAGTACTTC.

This clone has more than one count but fewer than ten. This chain joins TRBV11-2 and TRBJ2-1; TRBD2 might be the D (5 bases). The CDR3 runs to 14 residues. The V end lost 6 bases, the J end lost 2 bases, and 11 bases lay between the germline ends. Germline V CDR1 and CDR2: SGHAT, FQNNGV. CDR3: CASSRTGAYNEQFF. CDR3 nucleotide sequence: TGTGCCAGCAGTCGGACTGGGGCCTACAATGAGCAGTTCTTC.

This clone was observed a few times. The CDR3 sequence: CASSLAASGVLTQYF. In DNA form, the CDR3 reads TGTGCCAGCAGCTTGGCGGCTAGCGGGGTCCTTACGCAGTATTTT. The V and J genes are TRBV5-4 and TRBJ2-3; TRBD2 matches 9 bases. Unmatched junction bases numbered 7, after V lost 0 bases and J lost 8 bases. Germline V gene lookup returns CDR1 SGHNT and CDR2 YYREEE (reference sequence). The CDR3 extends over 15 amino acids.

There are a few counts of this clone. J is TRBJ2-6 and V is TRBV30; the match to TRBD1 covers 7 bases. Losses at the gene ends were 3 bases for V and 2 bases for J; bases not matched to a gene: 13. The CDR3 length is 18 residues. Per germline, CDR1 GTSNPN and CDR2 SVGIG (reference sequence). The CDR3 nucleotides are TGTGCCTGGAGGGACCCCAGGGGGTGGGGAGCTGGGGCCAACGTCCTGACTTTC. As protein: CAWRDPRGWGAGANVLTF.

The rearrangement joins TRBV27 to TRBJ1-4; TRBD1 aligns across 7 bases. Germline-derived CDR1 and CDR2 are MNHEY and SMNVEV (reference sequence). V lost 7 bases and J lost 0; bases outside the gene matches: 14. This CDR3 comprises 18 residues. The CDR3 reads CASNKTRQGTATNEKLFF. The CDR3 DNA follows: TGTGCCAGCAATAAGACCCGACAGGGCACCGCAACTAATGAAAAACTGTTTTTT.

This clone was seen only a few times. V and J are TRBV7-2 and TRBJ2-5; D is unresolved. The ends were cut back, 3 bases at V and 3 bases at J, with 8 bases in the middle. Germline V gene data show CDR1 as SGHTA and CDR2 as FQGNSA. The length of the CDR3 is 13 residues. For the CDR3, the DNA is TGTGCCAGCAGCTTCCGCCGGGAAGAGACCCAGTACTTC. It codes for CASSFRREETQYF.

The genes are TRBV18 and TRBJ2-5; 10 nucleotides agree with TRBD2. CDR3 size: 17 residues. Germline lookup yields CDR1 KGHSH and CDR2 LQKENI. V gave up 1 base and J gave up 5 bases; unmatched junction bases: 10. The CDR3 region has the DNA TGTGCCAGCTCACCACGCGCTAGCGGGAGTTCGGGGGAGACCCAGTACTTC. Its protein is CASSPRASGSSGETQYF.

This CDR3 reads CASSLAGNTGELFF. CDR3 DNA sequence: TGCGCCAGCAGCTTGGCAGGGAACACCGGGGAGCTGTTTTTT. The J gene is TRBJ2-2, the V gene TRBV5-1; D call uncertain. The ends were cut back, 0 bases at V and 1 base at J, with 4 bases in the middle. The CDR3 consists of 14 residues. From germline, CDR1 is SGHRS and CDR2 YFSETQ.

The chain has TRBV29-1 and TRBJ1-3; D remains ambiguous. V was cut by 1 base and J by 6 bases, with 7 bases left in between. Per germline, CDR1 SQVTM and CDR2 ANQGSEA. CDR3 length: 12 amino acids. CDR3 nucleotide sequence: TGCAGCGTTGAAGGGCAGGCAAACACCATATATTTT. It specifies CSVEGQANTIYF.

Only a few counts were recorded for this clone. V and J are TRBV6-5 and TRBJ2-1; TRBD2 aligns across 7 bases. The CDR3 contains 15 residues. With 6 bases clipped from V and 4 bases from J, the junction kept 9 bases outside the gene matches. Germline assignment: CDR1 MNHEY and CDR2 SVGAGI. The chain's CDR3 is CASRHGSSGYNEQFF. The DNA for the CDR3 is TGTGCCAGCAGACACGGTTCTAGCGGATACAATGAGCAGTTCTTC.

The rearrangement uses TRBV19 and TRBJ2-1; the D is unclear. From germline, CDR1 is LNHDA and CDR2 SQIVND (reference sequence). V was cut by 3 bases and J by 9 bases, with 9 bases left in between. The CDR3 has 12 amino acids. The CDR3 coding sequence is TGTGCCAGTAGTATCGGGTTTGGTGAGCAGTTCTTC. This gives the protein CASSIGFGEQFF.

This rearrangement joins TRBV28 to TRBJ2-7, with D possibly TRBD1 on 5 matching bases. Germline CDR1 MDHEN, CDR2 SYDVKM. This CDR3 is 14 amino acids long. The V gene lost 6 bases and the J gene lost 4 bases, with 16 bases spanning the gap. The CDR3 is CASSLNGHSYEQYF. The CDR3 coding sequence is TGTGCCAGCAGCCTTAACGGACATTCGTACGAGCAGTACTTC.

There are a few counts of this clone. The chain employs TRBV11-2 and TRBJ2-4, with TRBD2 matching 7 bases. Looked up from germline, CDR1 is SGHAT and CDR2 is FQNNGV. The CDR3 contains 16 residues. The ends lost 3 bases at V and 0 bases at J; junction bases unmatched: 5. CDR3 DNA: TGTGCCAGCAGCTTTGGGGGGGGACTAGCCAAAAACATTCAGTACTTC. This translates into CASSFGGGLAKNIQYF.

This clone was seen more than once but under ten times. The V and J genes are TRBV18 and TRBJ2-1; tentatively, D is TRBD2 (5 bases). The germline V gene encodes CDR1 KGHSH and CDR2 LQKENI. The CDR3 contains 16 residues. With 0 bases removed from V and 6 bases from J, the gap between germline ends came to 15 bases. The CDR3: CASSPPRDISSNEQFF. CDR3 coding DNA: TGTGCCAGCTCACCACCCCGGGATATCTCGTCCAATGAGCAGTTCTTC.

This clone was seen only a few times. V is TRBV28 and J is TRBJ2-6; D not certain. The CDR3 is 15 residues long. Germline V lookup: CDR1 MDHEN, CDR2 SYDVKM. V shed 6 bases and J shed 1 base, with 10 bases lying between them. The CDR3 loop is CASSTIGSGANVLTF. The CDR3 DNA reads as TGTGCCAGCAGCACGATCGGGTCTGGGGCCAACGTCCTGACTTTC.

The rearrangement joins TRBV13 to TRBJ2-1; 9 bases line up with TRBD2. CDR3 length equals 14 residues. CDR1 is PRHDT and CDR2 is FYEKMQ in the germline V gene (reference sequence). V was pared by 4 bases and J by 10 bases, with 8 bases of the junction left unmatched. CDR3 residues: CASSSNSGGAEQFF. The CDR3 bases are TGTGCCAGCAGCTCCAATAGCGGGGGCGCCGAGCAGTTCTTC.

This clone was seen more than once but under ten times. The chain uses TRBV27 and TRBJ2-7; tentative D call: TRBD1 (5 bases). V lost 6 bases to trimming and J lost 0 bases, with 15 bases between them. The CDR3 spans 15 residues. Germline V gene sequence: CDR1 MNHEY, CDR2 SMNVEV (reference sequence). CDR3 nucleotides: TGTGCCAGCAGCGTATACAGGCTTAGCTCCTACGAGCAGTACTTC. Its translation is CASSVYRLSSYEQYF.

This clone was counted only a few times. This sequence joins TRBV7-7 and TRBJ2-2; D might be TRBD2 (5 bases). Germline V gene lookup returns CDR1 SSHAT and CDR2 FNYEAQ (reference sequence). This CDR3 comprises 13 residues. Trimming removed 1 base at V and 6 bases at J, with 6 bases between. CDR3 nucleotides: TGTGCCAGCAGCTTAGGGACTCCCGGGGAGCTGTTTTTT. Protein product: CASSLGTPGELFF.

This clone has a handful of counts. The V and J genes are TRBV2 and TRBJ2-1; 8 bases align to TRBD2. V lost 6 bases, J lost 5 bases, and 0 bases stayed unmatched. The CDR3 is 12 residues long. CDR1 is SNHLY and CDR2 is FYNNEI in the germline V gene. The CDR3 bases are TGTGCCAGCAGAGCGGGGGACAATGAGCAGTTCTTC. It is translated as CASRAGDNEQFF. Full variable domain (missing parts from reference TRBV2 and TRBJ2-1): EPEVTQTPSHQVTQMGQEVILRCVPISNHLYFYWYRQILGQKVEFLVSFYNNEISEKSEIFDDQFSVERPDGSNFTLKIRSTKLEDSAMYFCASRAGDNEQFFGPGTRLTVL.